The 5 T cell receptor beta chains listed next were all sequenced from one sample in a study of blood T cell repertoires in COVID-19. Clones were sequenced by immunoSEQ multiplex PCR, and TCRdb holds only the in-frame ones, with some missing. The sample includes 55,000 to 80,000 clones, around 83% seen only once; the top ten take roughly 12%. Source material: peripheral blood. The source is a human donor in a cohort sampled during active COVID-19.

V and J are TRBV6-5 and TRBJ1-5; D remains unclear. Germline V gene data show CDR1 as MNHEY and CDR2 as SVGAGI. The V end lost 10 bases, the J end lost 9 bases, and 22 bases lay between the germline ends. The length of the CDR3 is 14 residues. CDR3 sequence reads: CATQPAEVISPQHF. In DNA, the CDR3 is TGTGCCACTCAACCCGCAGAGGTGATCTCGCCCCAGCATTTT.

V is TRBV6-4 and J is TRBJ1-1; D remains unclear. The CDR3 is 15 residues long. The V and J ends lost 2 bases and 0 bases respectively, with 10 bases between them. The germline CDR1 and CDR2 sequences are MRHNA and SNTAGT. CDR3 in amino acids: CASSDSGGLNTEAFF. The CDR3 bases are TGTGCCAGCAGTGACAGCGGAGGCCTGAACACTGAAGCTTTCTTT.

The V call is TRBV27, the J call TRBJ2-7; maybe TRBD1 (6 bases). The CDR3 extends over 13 amino acids. The V gene lost 6 bases and the J gene lost 3 bases, with 12 bases spanning the gap. Germline V lookup: CDR1 MNHEY, CDR2 SMNVEV (reference sequence). In nucleotides, the CDR3 is TGTGCCAGCAGACGGGACACCTACTACGAGCAGTACTTC. Translating it yields CASRRDTYYEQYF.

The chain uses TRBV24-1 and TRBJ2-3; TRBD2 agrees at 9 bases. V gave up 3 bases and J gave up 1 base; unmatched junction bases: 10. CDR1 KGHDR and CDR2 SFDVKD come from the germline V gene. This CDR3 is 18 amino acids long. The CDR3 loop is CATSDPGTSWSRTDTQYF. The CDR3 nucleotides are TGTGCCACCAGTGATCCCGGGACTAGCTGGTCTCGCACAGATACGCAGTATTTT.

The V call is TRBV4-1, the J call TRBJ2-2; 7 nucleotides agree with TRBD1. Germline V gives CDR1 MGHRA, CDR2 YSYEKL. The J segment lost 5 bases and the V segment lost 3 bases, leaving 9 bases of the junction unmatched. There are 16 residues in the CDR3. The CDR3 reads CASSQPRGGRTGELFF. The CDR3, as DNA: TGCGCCAGCAGCCAGCCCCGAGGGGGCAGGACCGGGGAGCTGTTTTTT.